This T cell receptor beta chain was found in a study of cytomegalovirus exposure and HLA in healthy donors. Study context: About 80 million unique TCRs from HLA-typed donors made up an early data release.

CDR3 length: 14 amino acids. V was shortened by 4 bases and J by 2 bases, with 13 bases between the two germline ends. CDR1 SGHTS and CDR2 YDEGEE come from the germline V gene. In regard to this clone: Antigen specificity is unknown.

In the PCR, 60 Vbeta and 13 Jbeta primers were used. Here immunoSEQ multiplex PCR was the method, and the copy in TCRdb shows in-frame clones only, minus some. The table has roughly 160,000 clones, 70% to 90% seen once; the top ten hold roughly 9.3%. Study-wide results and caveats: As confirmed in vitro, three CMV-associated chains were specific for CMV antigens. An apparent linkage of common viral pathogens to several of the most significant clusters emerged in a later analysis.

This clonotype was obtained from a man aged 18 to 30 in good health and CMV-seropositive. The sequenced sample was PBMCs. This chain links TRBV5-8 with TRBJ2-7, with TRBD2 as a possible D gene (5 bases). The CDR3 region is CASSPAPGTYEQYF. In nucleotides, the CDR3 is TGTGCCAGCAGCCCCGCGCCGGGGACCTACGAGCAGTACTTC.